This record looks at one T cell receptor (beta chain) sequence and its context. The target antigen is unknown. Assay used: immunoSEQ multiplex PCR; TCRdb lists only in-frame clones, some missing. The sample lists millions of clones, over 85% seen once, with about 1.1% in the top ten. This entry comes from a study of shared clonotypes between healthy human individuals. Study summary: Three plates each covered CD4 naive and memory; CD8 naive two, CD8 memory one.

Germline values: CDR1 MDHEN, CDR2 SYDVKM. V was shortened by 3 bases and J by 2 bases, with 7 bases between the two germline ends. CDR3 size: 13 residues. Terminally differentiated effector memory CD45RA+ cells were excluded from the naive CD8 cells, which were CD45RO-negative and positively selected for CCR7. Findings and limits, study-wide: Deeper or shallower sequencing was expected to change how clonotypes are shared among donors.

The V call is TRBV28, the J call TRBJ2-5; the D is unclear. Sequencing input: naive CD8+ T cells sorted from blood. This sequence was found in a young man in good health. This CDR3 is CASSFDGQETQYF. CDR3 bases: TGTGCCAGCAGTTTCGACGGACAAGAGACCCAGTACTTC.